These 32 T cell receptor beta chains originate from one sample sequenced in a study of blood T cell repertoires in COVID-19. TCRdb's table, derived via immunoSEQ multiplex PCR, lists solely in-frame clones and lacks some. The profile covers 250,000 or so clones, with approximately 89% appearing a single time and 2.5% to 3.5% taken by the ten largest. Sample: PBMCs or T cells enriched from blood (not recorded which). All receptors come from a woman aged 40-49 years who had been exposed to COVID-19.

V is TRBV19 and J is TRBJ2-6; maybe TRBD1 (5 bases). The V and J ends lost 0 bases and 4 bases respectively, with 13 bases between them. The CDR3 contains 17 residues. CDR1 and CDR2 (germline): LNHDA, SQIVND (reference sequence). CDR3 DNA: TGTGCCAGTAGTATAGATGGCAGGGCGTACGGGGCCAACGTCCTGACTTTC. The encoded protein is CASSIDGRAYGANVLTF. Together with reference TRBV19 and TRBJ2-6, the CDR3 gives the full variable domain: DGGITQSPKYLFRKEGQNVTLSCEQNLNHDAMYWYRQDPGQGLRLIYYSQIVNDFQKGDIAEGYSVSREKKESFPLTVTSAQKNPTAFYLCASSIDGRAYGANVLTFGAGSRLTVL.

The chain joins TRBV7-3 to TRBJ2-3, with 7 bases matching TRBD1. This CDR3 spans 14 amino acids. V was clipped by 5 bases and J by 1 base; unmatched bases: 3. Germline values: CDR1 SGHTA, CDR2 FQGTGA. The CDR3 is CASSDTGGTDTQYF. CDR3 bases: TGTGCCAGCAGCGATACAGGGGGCACAGATACGCAGTATTTT.

V gene TRBV3-1 (or the pseudogene TRBV3-2) combines with J gene TRBJ1-2; D remains ambiguous. CDR1 and CDR2 from the germline V gene are LGHDT and YNNKEL (reference sequence). V dropped 1 base and J dropped 8 bases, with 11 bases sitting between them. This CDR3 spans 13 amino acids. CDR3 loop: CASSQVTTRGYTF. CDR3 DNA sequence: TGTGCCAGCAGCCAAGTAACGACGAGGGGCTACACCTTC.

The chain links TRBV28 to TRBJ2-2, with TRBD1 as a possible D gene (5 bases). Trimming stripped 6 bases from V and 3 bases from J, with 11 bases between. The CDR3 length is 14 residues. Looked up from germline, CDR1 is MDHEN and CDR2 is SYDVKM. The CDR3 loop reads CASRYPRDTGELFF. Written as DNA, the CDR3 is TGTGCCAGCAGGTACCCCAGGGACACCGGGGAGCTGTTTTTT.

This clone was observed a handful of times. The chain joins TRBV10-3 to TRBJ1-2; unclear D gene. The V end lost 10 bases, the J end lost 0 bases, and 12 bases lay between the germline ends. The germline V gene encodes CDR1 ENHRY and CDR2 SYGVKD. The CDR3 runs to 13 residues. The CDR3: CATSTTANYGYTF. CDR3 bases: TGTGCCACTTCGACAACCGCTAACTATGGCTACACCTTC.

This clone turned up a few times. The rearrangement links TRBV9 to TRBJ1-4; 7 positions agree with TRBD1. Germline V gene sequence: CDR1 SGDLS, CDR2 YYNGEE. This CDR3 region has 15 residues. The V gene end was trimmed by 4 bases and the J gene end by 7 bases; junction bases not matched to a gene: 10. CDR3 region: CASSTIDRVGEKLFF. The CDR3 nucleotides are TGTGCCAGCAGCACAATCGACAGGGTTGGTGAAAAACTGTTTTTT.

The chain couples TRBV15 to TRBJ2-6; TRBD1 is a possible D gene (5 bases). This CDR3 has 14 residues. Germline V gene data show CDR1 as LNHNV and CDR2 as YYDKDF (reference sequence). The V gene lost 8 bases and the J gene lost 0 bases, with 8 bases spanning the gap. The CDR3 bases are TGTGCCACCGGACATTCCTCTGGGGCCAACGTCCTGACTTTC. It is translated as CATGHSSGANVLTF.

The rearrangement uses TRBV4-3 and TRBJ2-6, with D perhaps matching TRBD1 (6 bases). The CDR3 is 18 residues long. V lost 0 bases and J 0 bases, leaving 12 bases between the germline ends. Looked up from germline, CDR1 is LGHNA and CDR2 is YSLEER. The chain's CDR3 is CASSQDSTGRSGANVLTF. In nucleotides, the CDR3 is TGCGCCAGCAGCCAAGATTCGACAGGACGCTCTGGGGCCAACGTCCTGACTTTC.

The V call is TRBV3-1 (or the pseudogene TRBV3-2), the J call TRBJ2-5; D uncertain. Trimming removed 3 bases from V and 4 bases from J, with 12 bases in between. Germline CDR1 LGHDT, CDR2 YNNKEL (reference sequence). The CDR3 has 14 amino acids. The CDR3 protein is CASSHLIDTETQYF. CDR3 sequence (DNA): TGTGCCAGCAGCCACCTAATCGACACAGAGACCCAGTACTTC.

The V gene is TRBV7-2, the J gene TRBJ1-4; TRBD1 might be the D (6 bases). The germline gives CDR1 SGHTA, CDR2 FQGNSA. The CDR3 contains 15 residues. V was clipped by 2 bases and J by 8 bases, with 15 bases between them. The chain's CDR3 is CASSLMGASGEKLFF. The CDR3 DNA follows: TGTGCCAGCAGCTTAATGGGGGCTTCGGGGGAAAAACTGTTTTTT.

This clone occurred a few times. This chain uses TRBV7-2 with TRBJ2-1, with 8 positions matching TRBD2. The V segment lost 5 bases and the J segment 11 bases; nucleotides outside the gene matches: 8. CDR1 is SGHTA and CDR2 is FQGNSA in the germline V gene. This CDR3 region has 13 residues. The CDR3 nucleotides are TGTGCCAGCAGCCCGTATAGCGGGACACAGCAGTTCTTC. Protein sequence: CASSPYSGTQQFF.

The genes are TRBV4-1 and TRBJ1-3; the match to TRBD1 covers 9 bases. The CDR3 runs 15 residues. The V gene's germline CDR1 is MGHRA and CDR2 YSYEKL. V gave up 3 bases and J gave up 5 bases; unmatched junction bases: 5. CDR3 nucleotide sequence: TGCGCCAGCAGCCATCCGGGACAGGGACGAAACACCATATATTTT. Translation gives CASSHPGQGRNTIYF.

The chain joins TRBV4-1 to TRBJ2-5, with a possible D match to TRBD2 (5 bases). CDR3 length: 14 amino acids. CDR1 and CDR2 (germline): MGHRA, YSYEKL. With 2 bases removed from V and 2 bases from J, the gap between germline ends came to 9 bases. The CDR3 loop is CASSQRAVQETQYF. The CDR3 nucleotides are TGCGCCAGCAGCCAAAGAGCGGTACAAGAGACCCAGTACTTC.

This clone was observed once. The CDR3 DNA is TGTGCCAGCAGCTTGGTGCAGGGGAACACAGATACGCAGTATTTT. Its protein product is CASSLVQGNTDTQYF. The J gene is TRBJ2-3, the V gene TRBV5-6, with a possible D match to TRBD1 (6 bases). This CDR3 has 15 residues. The germline CDR1 and CDR2 sequences are SGHDT and YYEEEE. V lost 0 bases and J 2 bases, leaving 10 bases between the germline ends.

The V and J genes are TRBV7-8 and TRBJ1-4; D is undetermined. Germline lookup yields CDR1 SGHVS and CDR2 FQNEAQ. Trimming stripped 5 bases from V and 8 bases from J, with 21 bases between. The CDR3 has 16 amino acids. CDR3 loop: CASSRLGEGLTEKLFF. The CDR3 DNA sequence: TGTGCCAGCAGCCGCCTTGGGGAGGGCCTGACCGAAAAACTGTTTTTT.

This chain links TRBV7-2 with TRBJ2-1; 9 bases agree with TRBD2. CDR1 and CDR2 from the germline V gene are SGHTA and FQGNSA. V lost 3 bases to trimming and J lost 4 bases; unmatched junction nucleotides: 4. The CDR3 length is 15 residues. CDR3 nucleotides: TGTGCCAGCAGCTTGGGCGGGAGGGAATACAATGAGCAGTTCTTC. Translated, it gives CASSLGGREYNEQFF.

Note on this clone: A read error may account for a junction end that differs from germline. Here the CDR3 reads CVSTDGGAIGELFF. The CDR3 DNA reads TGCGTCAGCACAGACGGGGGGGCCATCGGGGAGCTGTTTTTT. The gene calls are TRBV10-2 and TRBJ2-2, with TRBD2 identical over 8 bases. The germline V gene encodes CDR1 WSHSY and CDR2 SAAADI. CDR3 length: 14 residues.

The J gene is TRBJ2-5, the V gene TRBV6-6; the match to TRBD1 covers 9 bases. This CDR3 has 13 amino acids. CDR1 is MNHNY, CDR2 SVGAGI, per germline (reference sequence). Trimming took 6 bases from V and 4 from J; bases not matched to a gene: 3. The CDR3 sequence is CASSRTGVETQYF. CDR3 sequence (DNA): TGTGCCAGCAGCCGGACAGGGGTAGAGACCCAGTACTTC.

The rearrangement links TRBV19 to TRBJ1-3; D uncertain. V lost 2 bases to trimming and J lost 0 bases, with 5 bases between them. Germline V gives CDR1 LNHDA, CDR2 SQIVND (reference sequence). The CDR3 contains 14 residues. CDR3 in amino acids: CASSIYNSGNTIYF. CDR3 DNA sequence: TGTGCCAGTAGTATATACAACTCTGGAAACACCATATATTTT.

The chain has TRBV5-4 and TRBJ2-7, with D tentatively TRBD1 (7 bases). Germline V CDR1 and CDR2: SGHNT, YYREEE (reference sequence). The CDR3 has 15 residues. Trimming shortened V by 4 bases and J by 2 bases, and 16 bases separated the two germline ends. CDR3 protein: CASSPPQGTPYEQYF. The CDR3, as DNA: TGTGCCAGCAGCCCACCACAGGGGACTCCCTACGAGCAGTACTTC.

The V call is TRBV18, the J call TRBJ2-5; tentative D call: TRBD1 (5 bases). Between the trimmed V and J ends, which lost 4 bases and 1 base, there was a span of 10 bases. The CDR3 is 14 amino acids. Germline CDR1 KGHSH, CDR2 LQKENI. The DNA for the CDR3 is TGTGCCAGCTCACTAGACAGAATCCAAGAGACCCAGTACTTC. Translation: CASSLDRIQETQYF.

This chain uses TRBV10-2 with TRBJ2-7; 7 bases align to TRBD1. The germline gives CDR1 WSHSY, CDR2 SAAADI. The V segment lost 4 bases and the J segment 4 bases; nucleotides outside the gene matches: 7. This CDR3 contains 14 residues. CDR3 DNA: TGCGCCAGCAGTGGGCAGGGGGTAGTTTACGAGCAGTACTTC. The encoded protein is CASSGQGVVYEQYF.

The J gene is TRBJ2-1, the V gene TRBV3-1 (or the pseudogene TRBV3-2); D perhaps matches TRBD2 (5 bases). CDR3 size: 13 residues. Trimming removed 5 bases from V and 9 bases from J, with 14 bases in between. Germline V lookup: CDR1 LGHDT, CDR2 YNNKEL (reference sequence). This chain's CDR3 is CASSTTRFGEQFF. In DNA form, the CDR3 reads TGTGCCAGCAGCACAACTAGATTTGGTGAGCAGTTCTTC.

J is TRBJ1-2 and V is TRBV6-6; D might be TRBD1 (5 bases). Germline CDR1 is MNHNY and CDR2 is SVGAGI (reference sequence). The CDR3 has 13 residues. V lost 4 bases to trimming and J lost 7 bases, with 13 bases between them. This CDR3 is CASSSGDQGGYTF. CDR3 nucleotides: TGTGCCAGCAGTTCAGGCGATCAGGGTGGCTACACCTTC.

Details on this clone: Other DNA sequences of this sample code for an identical CDR3. The rearrangement links TRBV27 to TRBJ1-5; 10 nucleotides agree with TRBD1. The V gene end was trimmed by 0 bases and the J gene end by 2 bases; junction bases not matched to a gene: 1. This CDR3 contains 16 residues. Germline V lookup: CDR1 MNHEY, CDR2 SMNVEV (reference sequence). CDR3 sequence reads: CASSLSGQGGNQPQHF. CDR3 sequence (DNA): TGTGCCAGCAGTTTATCCGGACAGGGGGGCAATCAGCCCCAGCATTTT.

The chain joins TRBV18 to TRBJ2-7, with D tentatively TRBD2 (5 bases). Trimming left V 2 bases short and J 2 bases short, with 10 bases between. This CDR3 spans 14 amino acids. Germline V gives CDR1 KGHSH, CDR2 LQKENI. The CDR3 is CASSPAGSTYEQYF. The DNA of the CDR3 is TGTGCCAGCTCACCAGCGGGTAGTACCTACGAGCAGTACTTC.

The V gene is TRBV23-1, the J gene TRBJ2-3, with 10 bases identical to TRBD1. TRBV23-1 is filed as an ORF, its function uncertain. V lost 4 bases, J lost 4 bases, and 20 bases stayed unmatched. The CDR3 is 20 residues long. The CDR3 here is CASSLGQGTRGAGGADTQYF. The CDR3 nucleotides are TGCGCCAGCAGTCTGGGACAGGGGACTCGCGGCGCGGGGGGAGCAGATACGCAGTATTTT.

The chain is built from TRBV11-3 and TRBJ1-2; tentative D call: TRBD1 (6 bases). CDR3 length: 16 amino acids. Germline CDR1 and CDR2: SGHNT and YENEEA. Trimming shortened V by 3 bases and J by 4 bases, and 18 bases separated the two germline ends. CDR3 residues: CASSLAPTGGSYGYTF. CDR3 coding DNA: TGTGCCAGCAGCTTGGCCCCGACAGGCGGAAGCTATGGCTACACCTTC.

The rearrangement joins TRBV9 to TRBJ2-3, with a weak D call TRBD2 (5 bases). Germline CDR1 SGDLS, CDR2 YYNGEE. This CDR3 has 12 amino acids. The V gene lost 1 base and the J gene lost 10 bases, with 10 bases spanning the gap. The CDR3 sequence is CASSVFGSAQYF. The CDR3 DNA is TGTGCCAGCAGCGTATTCGGTAGCGCGCAGTATTTT.

The chain employs TRBV7-8 and TRBJ2-3, with 8 bases lining up with TRBD2. Germline CDR1 and CDR2: SGHVS and FQNEAQ. The CDR3 is made up of 17 amino acids. The ends lost 5 bases at V and 0 bases at J; junction bases unmatched: 10. The CDR3 loop reads CASSPRTGGASTDTQYF. The CDR3 DNA sequence: TGTGCCAGCAGCCCGCGGACGGGGGGGGCTAGCACAGATACGCAGTATTTT.

The chain links TRBV6-5 to TRBJ1-3; D is uncertain. The V end lost 6 bases, the J end lost 0 bases, and 12 bases lay between the germline ends. The CDR3 is 15 residues long. CDR1 is MNHEY and CDR2 is SVGAGI in the germline V gene. CDR3 region: CASSPQSNSGNTIYF. The CDR3 DNA follows: TGTGCCAGCAGCCCACAGTCAAACTCTGGAAACACCATATATTTT.

V usage is TRBV2 and J usage is TRBJ1-6; perhaps TRBD1 as D (5 bases). The CDR3 runs 12 residues. The germline CDR1 and CDR2 sequences are SNHLY and FYNNEI. V lost 3 bases, J lost 9 bases, and 6 bases lay in between. This CDR3 reads CASSDRGSPLHF. CDR3 coding DNA: TGTGCCAGCAGTGATAGGGGTTCACCCCTCCACTTT.